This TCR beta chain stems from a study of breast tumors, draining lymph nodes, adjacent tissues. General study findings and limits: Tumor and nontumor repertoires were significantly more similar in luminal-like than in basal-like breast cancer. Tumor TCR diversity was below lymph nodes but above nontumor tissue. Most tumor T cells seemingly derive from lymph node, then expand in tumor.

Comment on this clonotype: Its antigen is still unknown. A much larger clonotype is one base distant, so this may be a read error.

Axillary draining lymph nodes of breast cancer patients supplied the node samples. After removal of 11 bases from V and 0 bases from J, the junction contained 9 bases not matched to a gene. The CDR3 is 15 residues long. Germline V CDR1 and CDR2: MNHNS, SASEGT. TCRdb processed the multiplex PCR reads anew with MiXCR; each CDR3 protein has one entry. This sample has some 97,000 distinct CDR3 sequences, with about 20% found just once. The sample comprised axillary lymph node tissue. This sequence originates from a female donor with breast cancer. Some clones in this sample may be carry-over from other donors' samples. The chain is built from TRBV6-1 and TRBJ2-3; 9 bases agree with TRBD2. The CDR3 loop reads CAGTAGGTSTDTQYF. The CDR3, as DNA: TGTGCCGGCACCGCGGGAGGGACTAGCACAGATACGCAGTATTTT.